This T cell receptor beta chain was identified during a study of shared clonotypes between healthy human individuals. Looking at the study overall: The cohort had two women and three men, ages 18 to 49.

Some clones are missing from TCRdb's copy, which holds only in-frame ones; the method was immunoSEQ multiplex PCR. The sample contains under 600,000 clones, 75% to 80% of which appear only once. The donors, all of them Caucasian adults, lived in Nashville, Tennessee. Unsorted samples drew genomic DNA from tens of millions of PBMCs. Sequenced input: PBMCs. This receptor was identified in a woman between 35 and 50 years old in good health. Some clones in this sample may be carry-over from other donors' samples.

CDR3 loop: CASSPGRLAGGGKEYF. The DNA for the CDR3 is TGCGCCAGCAGCCCTGGAAGACTAGCGGGAGGGGGTAAGGAGTACTTC. V is TRBV4-3 and J is TRBJ2-5; TRBD2 matches 14 bases. Per the germline V gene, CDR1 is LGHNA and CDR2 is YSLEER. The CDR3 spans 16 residues. Trimming removed 4 bases from V and 12 bases from J; junction bases left unmatched: 13.